This T cell receptor beta chain appears in the sequencing data of a study of blood T cell repertoires in COVID-19. Study details: COVID-19 samples, acute and convalescent, were from the United States, Italy and Spain.

Each participant's cohort was designated according to participant-reported clinical history. Recovered status applied to Cohort 3 donors who had two consecutive negative PCRs. It also applied to those with clearance or with symptom resolution. Profiled with immunoSEQ multiplex PCR; TCRdb holds only in-frame clones, not every one. Found here are 130,000 to 150,000 clones, around 86% of them singletons; the top ten hold around 11%. In germline, CDR1 is DFQATT, CDR2 SNEGSKA (reference sequence). The CDR3 contains 15 residues. V gave up 3 bases and J gave up 1 base, with 13 bases separating them. The V call is TRBV20-1, the J call TRBJ2-1; D remains unclear. This sequence originates from a man between 60 and 70 years old who had recovered from COVID-19. Material for sequencing was PBMCs or T cells enriched from blood (not recorded which). CDR3 sequence: CSASGSVPSYNEQFF. The CDR3 DNA reads TGCAGTGCTAGTGGGTCAGTCCCTTCCTACAATGAGCAGTTCTTC.